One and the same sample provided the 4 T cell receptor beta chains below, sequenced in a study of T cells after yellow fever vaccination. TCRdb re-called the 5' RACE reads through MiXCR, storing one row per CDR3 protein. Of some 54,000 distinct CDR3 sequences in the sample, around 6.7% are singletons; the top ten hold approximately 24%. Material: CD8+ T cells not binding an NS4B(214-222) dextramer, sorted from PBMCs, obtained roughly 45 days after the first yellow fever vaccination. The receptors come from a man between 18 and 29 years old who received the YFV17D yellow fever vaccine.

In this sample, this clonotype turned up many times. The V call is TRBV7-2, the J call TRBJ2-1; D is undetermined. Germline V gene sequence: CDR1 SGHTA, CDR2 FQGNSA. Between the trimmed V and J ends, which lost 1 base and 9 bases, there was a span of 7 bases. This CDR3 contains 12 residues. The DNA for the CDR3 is TGTGCCAGCAGCTTAGAGTCCGGTGAGCAGTTCTTC. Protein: CASSLESGEQFF. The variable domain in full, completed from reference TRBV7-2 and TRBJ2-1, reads GAGVSQSPSNKVTEKGKDVELRCDPISGHTALYWYRQSLGQGLEFLIYFQGNSAPDKSGLPSDRFSAERTGGSVSTLTIQRTQQEDSAVYLCASSLESGEQFFGPGTRLTVL.

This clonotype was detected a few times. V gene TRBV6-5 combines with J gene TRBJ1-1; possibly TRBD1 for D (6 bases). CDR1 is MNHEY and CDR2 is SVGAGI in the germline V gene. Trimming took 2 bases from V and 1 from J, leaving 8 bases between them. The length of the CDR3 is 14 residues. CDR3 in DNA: TGTGCCAGCAGTTACGGGGGGCCGAACACTGAAGCTTTCTTT. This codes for CASSYGGPNTEAFF.

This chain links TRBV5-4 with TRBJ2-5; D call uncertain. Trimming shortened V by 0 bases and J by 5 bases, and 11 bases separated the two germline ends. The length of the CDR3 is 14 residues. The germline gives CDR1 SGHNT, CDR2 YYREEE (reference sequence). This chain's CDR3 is CASSLGGFAETQYF. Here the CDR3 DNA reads TGTGCCAGCAGCTTGGGGGGTTTTGCGGAGACCCAGTACTTC.

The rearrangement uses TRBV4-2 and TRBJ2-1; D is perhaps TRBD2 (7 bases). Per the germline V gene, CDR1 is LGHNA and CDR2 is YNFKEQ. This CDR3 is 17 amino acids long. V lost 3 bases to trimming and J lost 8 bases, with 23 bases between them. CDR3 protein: CASSHLGAGVSTDEQFF. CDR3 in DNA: TGTGCCAGCAGCCACCTGGGGGCGGGGGTTAGTACGGATGAGCAGTTCTTC.